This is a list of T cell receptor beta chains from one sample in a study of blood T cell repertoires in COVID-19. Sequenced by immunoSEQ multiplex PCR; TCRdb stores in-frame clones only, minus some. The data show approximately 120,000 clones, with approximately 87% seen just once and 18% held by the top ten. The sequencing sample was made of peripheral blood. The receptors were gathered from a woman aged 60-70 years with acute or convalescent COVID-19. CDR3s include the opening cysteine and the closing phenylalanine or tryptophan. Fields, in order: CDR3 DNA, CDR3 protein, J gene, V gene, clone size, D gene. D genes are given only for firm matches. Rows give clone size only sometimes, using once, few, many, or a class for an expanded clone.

DNA: TGTGCCACCAGCAGAGACGGCGGCGGGTCGGCTCAAGAGACCCAGTACTTC
CDR3: CATSRDGGGSAQETQYF
J: TRBJ2-5
V: TRBV15
size: -
D: -

DNA: TGTGCCAGCAGGAATCAGGGTCTCCTACCTAATGAAAAACTGTTTTTT
CDR3: CASRNQGLLPNEKLFF
J: TRBJ1-4
V: TRBV2
size: -
D: -

DNA: TGCGCCAGCAGCCCCTGGGGCAGGGACACTGAAGCTTTCTTT
CDR3: CASSPWGRDTEAFF
J: TRBJ1-1
V: TRBV5-1
size: -
D: -

DNA: TGTGCCAGCAGCCAAACCGGAGCGAAAATCGAGCCCCAGCATTTT
CDR3: CASSQTGAKIEPQHF
J: TRBJ1-5
V: TRBV2
size: -
D: -

DNA: TGTGCCAGCAGTTTAGGCGGGGAGAATGAGCAGTTCTTC
CDR3: CASSLGGENEQFF
J: TRBJ2-1
V: TRBV28
size: -
D: -

DNA: TGTGCCAGCAGCTGGGGGGCTAGCGGTGAAGCTTTCTTT
CDR3: CASSWGASGEAFF
J: TRBJ1-1
V: TRBV27
size: -
D: -

DNA: TGTGCCAGCCAAAAGCTGGGAGCTAACTATGGCTACACCTTC
CDR3: CASQKLGANYGYTF
J: TRBJ1-2
V: TRBV6-5
size: -
D: -

DNA: TGTGCCAGCGGGGCTAGCGGAAGCACAGATACGCAGTATTTT
CDR3: CASGASGSTDTQYF
J: TRBJ2-3
V: TRBV27
size: -
D: TRBD2

DNA: TGTGCCAGCTCACCACCGGTCGGGGTTGGACCAGATACGCAGTATTTT
CDR3: CASSPPVGVGPDTQYF
J: TRBJ2-3
V: TRBV18
size: -
D: -

DNA: TGTGCCACTTCGGGCGGCGGGAGGGGGGCCCAGTACTTC
CDR3: CATSGGGRGAQYF
J: TRBJ2-5
V: TRBV27
size: -
D: TRBD2

DNA: TGCGCCAGCAGTGCGCCGGGGTCCAGTCAGCCCCAGCATTTT
CDR3: CASSAPGSSQPQHF
J: TRBJ1-5
V: TRBV10-2
size: once
D: -

DNA: TGCAGCGCCGACAGAGGGGGGGACGAGCAGTACTTC
CDR3: CSADRGGDEQYF
J: TRBJ2-7
V: TRBV29-1
size: -
D: -

DNA: TGTGCCAGCAGACAGGGGAATGAAAAACTGTTTTTT
CDR3: CASRQGNEKLFF
J: TRBJ1-4
V: TRBV2
size: few
D: TRBD1

DNA: TGCGCCAGCAGCTTCCGGGACTCCTACAATGAGCAGTTCTTC
CDR3: CASSFRDSYNEQFF
J: TRBJ2-1
V: TRBV5-1
size: -
D: -

DNA: TGCAGCGTTGTTCCCCGACAGGCTCTCTATGGCTACACCTTC
CDR3: CSVVPRQALYGYTF
J: TRBJ1-2
V: TRBV29-1
size: -
D: -

DNA: TGCAGTGCTAGTTCGACCAGGGGGCAGACCTACGAGCAGTACTTC
CDR3: CSASSTRGQTYEQYF
J: TRBJ2-7
V: TRBV20-1
size: many
D: TRBD1

DNA: TGTGCCAGCAGTTGGGACAGGGAAGCTTTCTTT
CDR3: CASSWDREAFF
J: TRBJ1-1
V: TRBV28
size: -
D: TRBD1

DNA: TGTGCCAGTAGTATCTCGACCCGTGCGGGCCAGCCCCAGCATTTT
CDR3: CASSISTRAGQPQHF
J: TRBJ1-5
V: TRBV19
size: -
D: -